This T cell receptor beta chain was identified in a study of T cell repertoires in cytomegalovirus infection. Study-level information: Based on public TCR beta signatures, there were indications of CMV infection and of a matching HLA type.

Whole-study results and caveats: What dominated the ex vivo response were HLA-C-restricted CMV-specific TCR beta clonotypes. CMV carriers with the relevant HLA were identified by cumulative public TCR beta family frequency.

MiXCR, run by TCRdb on the reads, gives a single entry per CDR3 protein. Among 150,000 to 200,000 distinct CDR3 sequences listed, roughly 19% were seen once. Per the germline V gene, CDR1 is SGHRS and CDR2 is YFSETQ. The CDR3 totals 16 residues. Trimming cost V 2 bases and J 2 bases; bases outside gene matches: 9. This clonotype was seen only a few times. Its cognate antigen is unknown. Sequencing was carried out using PBMCs. This sequence joins TRBV5-1 and TRBJ2-5, with 7 bases fitting TRBD1. The TCR originated in a human donor in good health (CMV status not recorded). Some clones in this sample may be carry-over from other donors' samples. CDR3: CASSLLTGTQQETQYF. The CDR3 DNA follows: TGCGCCAGCAGCTTACTGACAGGGACCCAACAAGAGACCCAGTACTTC.